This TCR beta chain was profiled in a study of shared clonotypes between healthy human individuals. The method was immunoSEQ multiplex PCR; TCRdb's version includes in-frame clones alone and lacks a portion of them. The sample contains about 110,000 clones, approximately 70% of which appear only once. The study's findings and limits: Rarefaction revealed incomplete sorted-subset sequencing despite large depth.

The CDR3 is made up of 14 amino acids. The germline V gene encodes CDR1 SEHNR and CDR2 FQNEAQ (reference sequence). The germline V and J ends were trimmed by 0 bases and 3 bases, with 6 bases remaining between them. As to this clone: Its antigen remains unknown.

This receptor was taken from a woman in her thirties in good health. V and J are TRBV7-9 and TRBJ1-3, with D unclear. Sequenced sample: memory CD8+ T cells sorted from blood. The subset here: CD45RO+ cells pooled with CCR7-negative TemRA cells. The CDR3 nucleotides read TGTGCCAGCAGCTTAGCGTTGAGTGGAAACACCATATATTTT. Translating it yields CASSLALSGNTIYF.